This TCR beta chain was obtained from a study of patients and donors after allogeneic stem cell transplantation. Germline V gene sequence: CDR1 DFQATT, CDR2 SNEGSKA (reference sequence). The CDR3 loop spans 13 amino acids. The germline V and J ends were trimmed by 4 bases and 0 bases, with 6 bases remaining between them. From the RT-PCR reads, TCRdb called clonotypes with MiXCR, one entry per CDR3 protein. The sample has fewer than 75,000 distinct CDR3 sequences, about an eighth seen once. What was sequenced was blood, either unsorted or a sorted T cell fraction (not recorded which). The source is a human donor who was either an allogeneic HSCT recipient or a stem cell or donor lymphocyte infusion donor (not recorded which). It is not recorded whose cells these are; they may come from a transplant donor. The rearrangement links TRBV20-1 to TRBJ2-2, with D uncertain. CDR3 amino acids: CSAKRPNTGELFF. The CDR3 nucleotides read TGCAGTGCTAAAAGGCCGAACACCGGGGAGCTGTTTTTT.